This T cell receptor (beta chain) was observed in a study of blood T cells in healthy people across ages. The use of a sample-barcoded 5' primer and a J-beta primer mix characterized a second PCR of roughly 6 to 11 cycles. TCRdb recomputed calls from the 5' RACE reads with MiXCR, one row per CDR3 protein. Among some 780,000 distinct CDR3 sequences listed, about 61% were seen once. Whole-study findings and limits: Fewer expanded clones and more diversity marked long-lived versus aged donors. Because sorting was not performed, PBMCs prevented conclusive naive versus antigen-experienced comparison.

This CDR3 has 16 amino acids. The V gene lost 8 bases and the J gene lost 0 bases, with 19 bases spanning the gap. Every donor provided roughly 10 milliliters of peripheral blood. The sample holds a few counts of this clonotype. Its cognate antigen is unknown. The TCR was taken from a man between 35 and 55 years old in good health. This rearrangement joins TRBV12-3 or TRBV12-4 to TRBJ1-2, with D uncertain. The specimen was blood. The CDR3 DNA follows: TGTGCCAGCGTGGGGTGGAGGCGATCCTCTAACTATGGCTACACCTTC. This gives the protein CASVGWRRSSNYGYTF.